Below, 18 T cell receptor beta chains from the same sample are listed, as sequenced in a study of cytomegalovirus exposure and HLA in healthy donors. Use of 60 Vbeta and 13 Jbeta primers characterized the PCR. Sequenced by immunoSEQ multiplex PCR; TCRdb stores in-frame clones only, minus some. Here the sample spans about 230,000 clones, around 84% being singletons. Sequencing was carried out using PBMCs. The receptors derive from a girl aged 2 to 10 in good health and CMV-seronegative.

The chain carries TRBV4-1 and TRBJ2-5; D perhaps matches TRBD2 (5 bases). The germline V gene has CDR1 MGHRA and CDR2 YSYEKL. Trimming shortened V by 0 bases and J by 4 bases, and 12 bases separated the two germline ends. This CDR3 contains 15 residues. DNA of the CDR3: TGCGCCAGCAGCCAAGAGATAAGGAGGCGAGAGACCCAGTACTTC. Translated: CASSQEIRRRETQYF.

The chain carries TRBV11-2 and TRBJ1-2, with 7 bases matching TRBD1. Germline trimming cut 4 bases from V and 8 bases from J; bases unmatched to any gene: 13. The CDR3 spans 15 residues. Germline V CDR1 and CDR2: SGHAT, FQNNGV. Here the CDR3 DNA reads TGTGCCAGCAGCTCCTACGTGACAGGGAAAGACGGCTACACCTTC. Translating gives CASSSYVTGKDGYTF.

This clone has only a few counts. CDR3 DNA: TGTGCCAGCAGCTTGGCACAGGGGCTGGACACTGAAGCTTTCTTT. Its protein product is CASSLAQGLDTEAFF. The chain is built from TRBV5-6 and TRBJ1-1, with 7 nucleotides matching TRBD1. The CDR3 is made up of 15 amino acids. The trim removed 0 bases at V and 3 bases at J, leaving 5 bases unmatched. Germline values: CDR1 SGHDT, CDR2 YYEEEE. The complete variable domain, with remaining parts taken from reference TRBV5-6 and TRBJ1-1, reads DAGVTQSPTHLIKTRGQQVTLRCSPKSGHDTVSWYQQALGQGPQFIFQYYEEEERQRGNFPDRFSGHQFPNYSSELNVNALLLGDSALYLCASSLAQGLDTEAFFGQGTRLTVV.

The rearrangement uses TRBV10-2 and TRBJ2-7; 7 positions match TRBD1. The CDR3 is 14 residues long. V shed 10 bases and J 2 bases; nucleotides not matched to a gene: 11. Looked up from germline, CDR1 is WSHSY and CDR2 is SAAADI. DNA for the CDR3: TGCGCCACCCAAAAAAAGACAGGGACCTACGAGCAGTACTTC. Its translation: CATQKKTGTYEQYF.

The chain couples TRBV7-3 to TRBJ2-1, with a weak D call TRBD2 (5 bases). The CDR3 runs 14 residues. V lost 4 bases and J lost 4, with 11 bases in between. Germline V lookup: CDR1 SGHTA, CDR2 FQGTGA. This chain's CDR3 is CASSSPGLYNEQFF. The CDR3 bases are TGTGCCAGCAGCTCACCCGGACTTTACAATGAGCAGTTCTTC.

The DNA of the CDR3 is TGTGCCAGCAGCGGAGGAACTAGCCCTGGCTACGAGCAGTACTTC. Encoded protein: CASSGGTSPGYEQYF. This rearrangement joins TRBV9 to TRBJ2-7; weak D call: TRBD2 (6 bases). V was cut by 3 bases and J by 3 bases, with 16 bases left in between. This CDR3 has 15 residues. Germline assignment: CDR1 SGDLS and CDR2 YYNGEE.

In its sample, this clone was seen once. V usage is TRBV27 and J usage is TRBJ1-1; D is uncertain. CDR3 size: 11 residues. CDR1 and CDR2 (germline): MNHEY, SMNVEV (reference sequence). V was pared by 2 bases and J by 11 bases, with 9 bases between. CDR3 loop: CASSLGSRAFF. The DNA for the CDR3 is TGTGCCAGCAGTTTAGGGTCTAGGGCTTTCTTT.

The chain joins TRBV10-1 to TRBJ2-5; 9 bases fit TRBD1. The CDR3 covers 14 residues. The V and J ends lost 5 bases and 2 bases, in that order; junction bases with no gene match: 3. CDR1 and CDR2 (germline): WNHNN, SYGVQD (reference sequence). CDR3 loop: CASSTGGAQETQYF. The CDR3 coding sequence is TGCGCCAGCAGTACAGGGGGCGCACAAGAGACCCAGTACTTC.

The chain joins TRBV4-1 to TRBJ1-5; D gene unclear. Trimming took off 1 base at V and 6 bases at J, with 13 bases between the two ends. Germline V gives CDR1 MGHRA, CDR2 YSYEKL. The CDR3 has 15 residues. The CDR3 loop reads CASSQVYVGGQPQHF. The CDR3, as DNA: TGCGCCAGCAGCCAAGTCTACGTCGGTGGTCAGCCCCAGCATTTT.

The J gene is TRBJ1-3, the V gene TRBV19; tentative D call: TRBD1 (6 bases). The CDR3 has 16 residues. Germline lookup yields CDR1 LNHDA and CDR2 SQIVND (reference sequence). V lost 7 bases and J 3 bases, leaving 19 bases between the germline ends. Here the CDR3 reads CASTIRGQGLGNTIYF. The CDR3 DNA is TGTGCCAGTACCATCCGTGGGCAGGGGCTTGGAAACACCATATATTTT. The full variable domain, its missing parts supplied by reference TRBV19 and TRBJ1-3, is DGGITQSPKYLFRKEGQNVTLSCEQNLNHDAMYWYRQDPGQGLRLIYYSQIVNDFQKGDIAEGYSVSREKKESFPLTVTSAQKNPTAFYLCASTIRGQGLGNTIYFGEGSWLTVV.

The rearrangement uses TRBV27 and TRBJ2-2; 10 bases map to TRBD2. CDR1 is MNHEY and CDR2 is SMNVEV in the germline V gene (reference sequence). The CDR3 runs to 17 residues. V was pared by 5 bases and J by 2 bases, with 8 bases of the junction left unmatched. The CDR3 DNA reads as TGTGCCAGCAGTCCTCCGGGACTAGCGAGTAACACCGGGGAGCTGTTTTTT. Amino acid sequence: CASSPPGLASNTGELFF.

This clone is a singleton in its sample. The chain has TRBV10-1 and TRBJ2-5; possible D gene TRBD2, 7 bases. The CDR3 covers 17 residues. The ends were cut back, 6 bases at V and 2 bases at J, with 22 bases in the middle. Germline V gene sequence: CDR1 WNHNN, CDR2 SYGVQD (reference sequence). In DNA form, the CDR3 reads TGCGCCAGCAGCGACAACATGAGGGGGGGAGGGCAAGAGACCCAGTACTTC. The encoded protein is CASSDNMRGGGQETQYF.

This clone appeared a few times. The chain couples TRBV5-1 to TRBJ1-2; TRBD1 aligns across 9 bases. In germline, CDR1 is SGHRS, CDR2 YFSETQ. The junction had 2 bases not matched to a gene; V was cut back by 4 bases and J by 4 bases. This CDR3 contains 13 residues. CDR3 nucleotides: TGCGCCAGCAGCCAACAGGGGGCCTATGGCTACACCTTC. Its protein product is CASSQQGAYGYTF. Full variable domain (missing parts from reference TRBV5-1 and TRBJ1-2): KAGVTQTPRYLIKTRGQQVTLSCSPISGHRSVSWYQQTPGQGLQFLFEYFSETQRNKGNFPGRFSGRQFSNSRSEMNVSTLELGDSALYLCASSQQGAYGYTFGSGTRLTVV.

The chain joins TRBV4-1 to TRBJ2-2, with D possibly being TRBD2 (5 bases). This CDR3 has 20 amino acids. CDR1 MGHRA and CDR2 YSYEKL come from the germline V gene. V dropped 0 bases and J dropped 3 bases, with 23 bases sitting between them. The CDR3 DNA is TGCGCCAGCAGCCAAGATACTAGGCGCGTCTTTCGGGAAGACACCGGGGAGCTGTTTTTT. Protein sequence: CASSQDTRRVFREDTGELFF.

This clone occurred a few times. The chain uses TRBV10-3 and TRBJ2-7; the D gene is possibly TRBD2 (6 bases). Trimming took off 8 bases at V and 4 bases at J, with 12 bases between the two ends. Germline V gives CDR1 ENHRY, CDR2 SYGVKD. CDR3 size: 12 residues. CDR3 coding DNA: TGTGCCATCGGCGGGAACGGTTACGAGCAGTACTTC. Amino acid sequence: CAIGGNGYEQYF.

V is TRBV27 and J is TRBJ1-2; a weak D match, TRBD1 (6 bases). CDR1 is MNHEY, CDR2 SMNVEV, per germline (reference sequence). CDR3 size: 14 residues. Trimming left V 5 bases short and J 4 bases short, with 14 bases between. Here the CDR3 reads CASSATGTGYGYTF. The CDR3 DNA reads as TGTGCCAGCAGTGCCACAGGGACGGGCTATGGCTACACCTTC.

This chain uses TRBV11-2 with TRBJ1-6; TRBD1 agrees at 7 bases. The CDR3 spans 17 residues. V lost 2 bases and J lost 8; bases outside the gene matches: 12. CDR1 is SGHAT, CDR2 FQNNGV, per germline. The CDR3 is CASSLWYQEQGDSPLHF. In nucleotides, the CDR3 is TGTGCCAGCAGCTTATGGTATCAGGAGCAGGGGGATTCACCCCTCCACTTT. Together with reference TRBV11-2 and TRBJ1-6, the CDR3 gives the full variable domain: EAGVAQSPRYKIIEKRQSVAFWCNPISGHATLYWYQQILGQGPKLLIQFQNNGVVDDSQLPKDRFSAERLKGVDSTLKIQPAKLEDSAVYLCASSLWYQEQGDSPLHFGNGTRLTVT.

This clone appeared once. The genes are TRBV10-3 and TRBJ2-2; TRBD2 aligns across 7 bases. This CDR3 is 14 amino acids long. With V trimmed by 8 bases and J by 9 bases, 12 bases remained unmatched. Per the germline V gene, CDR1 is ENHRY and CDR2 is SYGVKD. The CDR3 sequence: CAILSGPAGRELFF. The CDR3 nucleotides are TGTGCCATCTTATCCGGGCCAGCGGGAAGGGAGCTGTTTTTT.